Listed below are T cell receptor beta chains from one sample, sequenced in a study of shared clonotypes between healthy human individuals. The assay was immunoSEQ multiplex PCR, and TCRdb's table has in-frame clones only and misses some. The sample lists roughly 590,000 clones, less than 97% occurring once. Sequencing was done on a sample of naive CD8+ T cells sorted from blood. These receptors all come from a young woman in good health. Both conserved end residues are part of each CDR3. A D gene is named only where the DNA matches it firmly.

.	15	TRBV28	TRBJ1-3	TGTGCCAGCAGCCCAGCCATCATTGAAGGAAACACCATATATTTT	CASSPAIIEGNTIYF
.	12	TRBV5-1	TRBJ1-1	TGCGCCAGCAGCTTGGAGGGCACTGAGGCTTTCTTT	CASSLEGTEAFF
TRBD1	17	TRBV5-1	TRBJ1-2	TGCGCCAGCAGCTTGGAATCCGGACAGGGGGTCCCCTATGGCTACACCTTC	CASSLESGQGVPYGYTF
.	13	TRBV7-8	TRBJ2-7	TGTGCCAGCAGCTTATCAGCGAAGGGGGAGCAGTACTTC	CASSLSAKGEQYF
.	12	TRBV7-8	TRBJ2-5	TGTGCCAGCTCGAGGCTGCAAGAGACCCAGTACTTC	CASSRLQETQYF
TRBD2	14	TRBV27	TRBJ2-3	TGTGCCAGCAAAGCTAGCGGGAGCCCCCTATCGCAGTATTTT	CASKASGSPLSQYF
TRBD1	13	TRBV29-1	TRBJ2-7	TGCAGCGTTATCCCCGGGACAGATAACGAGCAGTACTTC	CSVIPGTDNEQYF
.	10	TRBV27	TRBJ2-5	TGTGCCAGCGGACGGGAGACCCAGTACTTC	CASGRETQYF
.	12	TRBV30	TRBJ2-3	TGTGCCTGGAGTGAGATTGGGGATACGCAGTATTTT	CAWSEIGDTQYF
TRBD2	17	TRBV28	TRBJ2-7	TGTGCCAGCAGTTTATCCCCCCTGACTAGCGGGAAATACGAGCAGTACTTC	CASSLSPLTSGKYEQYF
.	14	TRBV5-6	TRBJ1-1	TGTGCCAGCAGCCAGTGGGATTGGAGCGCTGAAGCTTTCTTT	CASSQWDWSAEAFF
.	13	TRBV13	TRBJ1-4	TGTGCCAGCAGCCAGGGTCAGGGTGAAAAACTGTTTTTT	CASSQGQGEKLFF
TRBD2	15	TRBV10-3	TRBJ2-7	TGTGCCATCAGTGAGCCGACTAGCGGCCACTACGAGCAGTACTTC	CAISEPTSGHYEQYF
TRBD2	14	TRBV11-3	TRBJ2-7	TGTGCCAGCAGCGCGGGCGGGGGATACTACGAGCAGTACTTC	CASSAGGGYYEQYF
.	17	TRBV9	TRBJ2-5	TGTGCCAGCAGCCCCCGACTCATCCCCCAGATCCAAGAGACCCAGTACTTC	CASSPRLIPQIQETQYF
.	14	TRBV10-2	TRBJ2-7	TGCGCCAGCATTAATTTGGCAGGGTCCTACGAGCAGTACTTC	CASINLAGSYEQYF
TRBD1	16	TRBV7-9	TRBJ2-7	TGTGCCAGCAGCTTAGGTGTAGGGACAGGGTTTTACGAGCAGTACTTC	CASSLGVGTGFYEQYF
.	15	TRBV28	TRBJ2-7	TGTGCCAGCAGTTTAGACCAACTATCCGTCTACGAGCAGTACTTC	CASSLDQLSVYEQYF
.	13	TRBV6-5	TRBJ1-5	TGTGCCAGCAGTTACGCGTCCGGCGGGCCCCAGCATTTT	CASSYASGGPQHF
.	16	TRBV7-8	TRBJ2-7	TGTGCCAGCAGCTTTGGGCTGGACTACGAAACTTACGAGCAGTACTTC	CASSFGLDYETYEQYF
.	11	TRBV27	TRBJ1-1	TGTGCCAGTCAAAGGGGCAGGGCTGCTTTCTTT	CASQRGRAAFF
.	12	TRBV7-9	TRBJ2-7	TGTGCCAGCAGGCAGGGGACCTACGAGCAGTACTTC	CASRQGTYEQYF
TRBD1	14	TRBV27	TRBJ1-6	TGTGCCAGCACCTGGGCAGGGGGAGGTTCACCCCTCCACTTT	CASTWAGGGSPLHF
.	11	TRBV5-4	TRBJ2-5	TGTGCCAGCAGCTTAGCCGAGACCCAGTACTTC	CASSLAETQYF
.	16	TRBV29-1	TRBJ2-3	TGCAGCGTTGAAACGGTTGCGCGGATTAGCACAGATACGCAGTATTTT	CSVETVARISTDTQYF
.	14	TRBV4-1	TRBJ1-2	TGCGCCAGCAGCCCCGTAACTCGTTTGGCTGGCTACACCTTC	CASSPVTRLAGYTF
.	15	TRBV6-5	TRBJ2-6	TGTGCCAGCAAGGGCCAGTCTCCCGGGGCCAACGTCCTGACTTTC	CASKGQSPGANVLTF